Each of the 19 T cell receptor beta chains below was sequenced from the same sample in a study of CD8 T cells in Susac syndrome. A quantity of roughly 0.5 to 1 ug RNA underwent reverse transcription using random hexamers. TCRdb used MiXCR to reprocess the immunoSEQ multiplex PCR reads, holding one entry per CDR3 protein. The sample shows some 100,000 distinct CDR3 sequences, roughly 97% of them seen only once. Material: CD4+ T cells from PBMCs. The receptors originated from a human donor in good health.

The chain has TRBV29-1 and TRBJ2-5, with 7 bases fitting TRBD1. Looked up from germline, CDR1 is SQVTM and CDR2 is ANQGSEA. The CDR3 runs to 13 residues. V shed 2 bases, J shed 5 bases, and the junction held 5 bases outside the gene matches. CDR3 loop: CSVENHRGETQYF. CDR3 DNA sequence: TGCAGCGTTGAAAATCACAGGGGTGAGACCCAGTACTTC.

This chain joins TRBV5-4 and TRBJ1-2; possibly TRBD1 for D (6 bases). V was shortened by 4 bases and J by 4 bases, with 17 bases between the two germline ends. CDR1 SGHNT and CDR2 YYREEE come from the germline V gene (reference sequence). The CDR3 totals 15 residues. Here the CDR3 reads CASSQGPGDSYGYTF. CDR3 DNA: TGTGCCAGCAGCCAGGGCCCAGGGGATTCCTATGGCTACACCTTC. Full variable domain (missing parts from reference TRBV5-4 and TRBJ1-2): ETGVTQSPTHLIKTRGQQVTLRCSSQSGHNTVSWYQQALGQGPQFIFQYYREEENGRGNFPPRFSGLQFPNYSSELNVNALELDDSALYLCASSQGPGDSYGYTFGSGTRLTVV.

This chain uses TRBV30 with TRBJ2-5; a possible D gene is TRBD2 (5 bases). Looked up from germline, CDR1 is GTSNPN and CDR2 is SVGIG (reference sequence). Trimming left V 2 bases short and J 7 bases short, with 11 bases between. CDR3 size: 12 residues. Here the CDR3 reads CAWSPKRGTQYF. In DNA form, the CDR3 reads TGTGCCTGGAGTCCAAAACGGGGGACCCAGTACTTC.

The rearrangement links TRBV12-3 or TRBV12-4 to TRBJ2-7; 11 bases are a match to TRBD2. The J segment lost 2 bases and the V segment lost 2 bases, leaving 2 bases of the junction unmatched. This CDR3 is 15 amino acids long. CDR3 loop: CASSLTSGGTYEQYF. CDR3 coding DNA: TGTGCCAGCAGTTTAACTAGCGGGGGCACCTACGAGCAGTACTTC.

The rearrangement uses TRBV29-1 and TRBJ2-7; D not certain. CDR3 size: 12 residues. Trimming removed 4 bases at V and 0 bases at J, with 7 bases between. The germline V gene has CDR1 SQVTM and CDR2 ANQGSEA. The CDR3: CSVVVSSYEQYF. CDR3 coding DNA: TGCAGCGTTGTAGTGAGCTCCTACGAGCAGTACTTC.

CDR3 in DNA: TGTGCCAGCAGTTTTTATGGGAGGGAGAACACTGAAGCTTTCTTT. Translating it yields CASSFYGRENTEAFF. This chain uses TRBV28 with TRBJ1-1, with D uncertain. CDR1 is MDHEN and CDR2 is SYDVKM in the germline V gene. This CDR3 comprises 15 residues. V lost 3 bases and J 1 base, leaving 12 bases between the germline ends.

V gene TRBV7-3 combines with J gene TRBJ2-7, with D maybe TRBD1 (6 bases). There are 13 residues in the CDR3. V lost 1 base to trimming and J lost 7 bases, with 11 bases between them. Germline loops: CDR1 SGHTA, CDR2 FQGTGA. The CDR3 DNA reads TGTGCCAGCAGCTTAAACAGGGTAGGAGAGCAGTACTTC. Translating it yields CASSLNRVGEQYF.

The rearrangement uses TRBV4-1 and TRBJ2-5; the match to TRBD1 covers 7 bases. Germline V CDR1 and CDR2: MGHRA, YSYEKL. This CDR3 is 19 amino acids long. V shed 3 bases, J shed 1 base, and the junction held 17 bases outside the gene matches. As DNA, the CDR3 is TGCGCCAGCAGCCATTTATGGGGTCGACAGGGAAGAGGCCAAGAGACCCAGTACTTC. Its translation is CASSHLWGRQGRGQETQYF.

The chain is built from TRBV13 and TRBJ2-2; tentative D call: TRBD2 (5 bases). V was pared by 3 bases and J by 4 bases, with 15 bases between. CDR3 length equals 16 residues. The germline V gene has CDR1 PRHDT and CDR2 FYEKMQ (reference sequence). The CDR3 reads CASSFNDMGVTGELFF. The CDR3, as DNA: TGTGCCAGCAGCTTTAACGATATGGGAGTCACCGGGGAGCTGTTTTTT.

The gene calls are TRBV29-1 and TRBJ2-3; D unresolved. Germline lookup yields CDR1 SQVTM and CDR2 ANQGSEA. The V and J ends lost 5 bases and 3 bases respectively, with 12 bases between them. The CDR3 is 13 amino acids. CDR3 sequence reads: CSVRQVVTDTQYF. The CDR3 bases are TGCAGCGTTCGGCAGGTGGTGACAGATACGCAGTATTTT.

The rearrangement joins TRBV19 to TRBJ2-7, with D perhaps TRBD1 (6 bases). The CDR3 sequence is 13 residues long. Germline CDR1 and CDR2: LNHDA and SQIVND (reference sequence). V was shortened by 8 bases and J by 2 bases, with 13 bases between the two germline ends. The CDR3 coding sequence is TGTGCCAGTGGGGGCAGGACAGCCTACGAGCAGTACTTC. Translating gives CASGGRTAYEQYF. Complete variable domain (other parts from reference TRBV19 and TRBJ2-7): DGGITQSPKYLFRKEGQNVTLSCEQNLNHDAMYWYRQDPGQGLRLIYYSQIVNDFQKGDIAEGYSVSREKKESFPLTVTSAQKNPTAFYLCASGGRTAYEQYFGPGTRLTVT.

This clonotype was recorded only once. This chain links TRBV6-2 or TRBV6-3 with TRBJ1-1; 8 bases are shared with TRBD1. Losses at the gene ends were 5 bases for V and 5 bases for J; bases not matched to a gene: 13. Germline V gene sequence: CDR1 MNHEY, CDR2 SVGEGT. The CDR3 has 16 amino acids. The CDR3 DNA follows: TGTGCCAGCAGTCCGAACTACGGGACAGGTTTAACTGAAGCTTTCTTT. It codes for CASSPNYGTGLTEAFF.

The chain combines TRBV20-1 with TRBJ2-7; 7 nucleotides agree with TRBD2. V lost 6 bases to trimming and J lost 7 bases; unmatched junction nucleotides: 6. CDR3 length: 11 residues. Germline V gene sequence: CDR1 DFQATT, CDR2 SNEGSKA (reference sequence). The CDR3 protein is CSATSVGEQYF. Written as DNA, the CDR3 is TGCAGTGCAACTAGCGTGGGGGAGCAGTACTTC.

In its sample, this clonotype was seen once. The chain uses TRBV12-3 or TRBV12-4 and TRBJ1-2, with D possibly TRBD1 on 6 matching bases. Trimming took 7 bases from V and 2 from J, leaving 14 bases between them. This CDR3 is 14 amino acids long. CDR3 nucleotide sequence: TGTGCCAGCAAGAGGGACACCCTCAACTATGGCTACACCTTC. It is translated as CASKRDTLNYGYTF.

V gene TRBV18 combines with J gene TRBJ2-1; the D gene is possibly TRBD2 (5 bases). V lost 5 bases and J lost 6, with 8 bases in between. This CDR3 region has 12 residues. Germline CDR1 reads KGHSH; CDR2 reads LQKENI. The DNA of the CDR3 is TGTGCCAGCTCAATCGAGGGCAATGAGCAGTTCTTC. It yields the protein CASSIEGNEQFF.

J is TRBJ2-7 and V is TRBV28, with D uncertain. Germline CDR1 is MDHEN and CDR2 is SYDVKM. The V gene lost 0 bases and the J gene lost 6 bases, with 12 bases spanning the gap. The CDR3 spans 14 residues. The CDR3 here is CASSLWQDPVEQYF. CDR3 in DNA: TGTGCCAGCAGTTTATGGCAGGACCCGGTCGAGCAGTACTTC.

The rearrangement joins TRBV28 to TRBJ2-7; 10 nucleotides align to TRBD2. V dropped 2 bases and J dropped 4; count of bases not matched to a gene: 8. The CDR3 extends over 16 amino acids. The germline V gene has CDR1 MDHEN and CDR2 SYDVKM. The CDR3 nucleotides read TGTGCCAGCAGTTTAAGGTCTAGCGGGAGAAGGTACGAGCAGTACTTC. Its protein product is CASSLRSSGRRYEQYF.

The chain carries TRBV6-2 or TRBV6-3 and TRBJ2-7; D perhaps matches TRBD2 (5 bases). The V end was cut by 7 bases, the J end by 0 bases, with 16 bases between. This CDR3 is built from 15 residues. Germline V gene data show CDR1 as MNHEY and CDR2 as SVGEGT. The CDR3 region has the DNA TGTGCCAGCACCTTTACCGAGCGGAGCTCCTACGAGCAGTACTTC. Amino acid sequence: CASTFTERSSYEQYF.

The CDR3 DNA reads TGTGCCAGCAGCCCTCCGGGACGGCAGAATGAAAAACTGTTTTTT. This codes for CASSPPGRQNEKLFF. This chain joins TRBV6-5 and TRBJ1-4; D possibly corresponds to TRBD1 (5 bases). CDR3 length: 15 residues. Germline CDR1 reads MNHEY; CDR2 reads SVGAGI. V shed 6 bases and J shed 5 bases, with 16 bases lying between them.